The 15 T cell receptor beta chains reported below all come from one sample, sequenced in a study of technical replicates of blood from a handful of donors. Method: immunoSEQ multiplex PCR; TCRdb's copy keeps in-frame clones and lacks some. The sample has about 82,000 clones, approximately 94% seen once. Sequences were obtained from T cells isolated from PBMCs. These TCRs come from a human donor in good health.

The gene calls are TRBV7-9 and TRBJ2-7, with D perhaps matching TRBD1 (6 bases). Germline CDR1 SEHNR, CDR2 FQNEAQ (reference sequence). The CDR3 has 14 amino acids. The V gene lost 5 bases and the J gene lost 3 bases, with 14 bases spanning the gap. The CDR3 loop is CASSPHRDIYEQYF. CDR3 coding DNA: TGTGCCAGCAGCCCCCACCGGGACATCTACGAGCAGTACTTC.

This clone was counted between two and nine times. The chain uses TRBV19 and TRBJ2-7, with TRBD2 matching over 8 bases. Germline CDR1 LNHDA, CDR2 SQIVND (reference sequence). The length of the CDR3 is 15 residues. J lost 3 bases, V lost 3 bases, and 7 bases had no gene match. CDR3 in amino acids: CASSIGGRYSYEQYF. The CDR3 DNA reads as TGTGCCAGTAGTATTGGCGGGAGGTACAGCTACGAGCAGTACTTC.

CDR3 in DNA: TGTGCCAGCAGTGGAAGGGACAGGGGCTATGGCTACACCTTC. Translation gives CASSGRDRGYGYTF. The chain is built from TRBV25-1 and TRBJ1-2, with 10 bases aligning to TRBD1. J lost 4 bases, V lost 4 bases, and 3 bases had no gene match. The CDR3 contains 14 residues. Germline V gene lookup returns CDR1 MGHDK and CDR2 SYGVNS.

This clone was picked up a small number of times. CDR3 amino acids: CASSFTSRYQPQHF. CDR3 DNA: TGTGCCAGCAGTTTTACATCCCGCTATCAGCCCCAGCATTTT. The chain carries TRBV28 and TRBJ1-5; D is unclear. Germline lookup yields CDR1 MDHEN and CDR2 SYDVKM. This CDR3 contains 14 residues. V was shortened by 3 bases and J by 5 bases, with 11 bases between the two germline ends.

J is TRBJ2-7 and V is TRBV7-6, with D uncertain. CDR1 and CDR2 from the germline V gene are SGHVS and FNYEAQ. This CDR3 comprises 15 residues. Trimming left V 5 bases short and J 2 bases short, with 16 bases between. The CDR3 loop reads CASSARLSPPYEQYF. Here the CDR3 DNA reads TGTGCCAGCAGCGCCAGGCTTTCCCCCCCCTACGAGCAGTACTTC.

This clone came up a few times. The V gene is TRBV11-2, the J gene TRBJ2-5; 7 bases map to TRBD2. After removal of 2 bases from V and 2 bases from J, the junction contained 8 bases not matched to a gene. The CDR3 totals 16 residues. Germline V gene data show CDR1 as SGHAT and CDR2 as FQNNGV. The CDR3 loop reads CASSLSGAGPQETQYF. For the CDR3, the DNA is TGTGCCAGCAGCTTAAGCGGAGCGGGGCCGCAAGAGACCCAGTACTTC. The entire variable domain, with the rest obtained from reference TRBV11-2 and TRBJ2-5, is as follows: EAGVAQSPRYKIIEKRQSVAFWCNPISGHATLYWYQQILGQGPKLLIQFQNNGVVDDSQLPKDRFSAERLKGVDSTLKIQPAKLEDSAVYLCASSLSGAGPQETQYFGPGTRLLVL.

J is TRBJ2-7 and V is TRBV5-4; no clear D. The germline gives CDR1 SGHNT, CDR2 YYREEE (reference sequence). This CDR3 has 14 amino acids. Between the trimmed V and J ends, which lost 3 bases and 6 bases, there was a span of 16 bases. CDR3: CASSSDGWASEQYF. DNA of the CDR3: TGTGCCAGCAGCTCAGACGGCTGGGCAAGCGAGCAGTACTTC.

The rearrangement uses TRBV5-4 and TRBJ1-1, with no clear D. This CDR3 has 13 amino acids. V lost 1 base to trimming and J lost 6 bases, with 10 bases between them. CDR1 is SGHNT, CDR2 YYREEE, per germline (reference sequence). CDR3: CASSLYAEAEAFF. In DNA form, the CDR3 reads TGTGCCAGCAGCTTGTATGCTGAGGCTGAAGCTTTCTTT.

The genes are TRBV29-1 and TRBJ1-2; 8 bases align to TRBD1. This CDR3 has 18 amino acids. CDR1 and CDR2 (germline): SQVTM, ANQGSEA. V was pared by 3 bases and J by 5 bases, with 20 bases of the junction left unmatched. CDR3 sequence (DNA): TGCAGCGTTGATACTTTAGGACAGGGAGATTTTGGGGTTTATGGCTACACCTTC. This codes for CSVDTLGQGDFGVYGYTF.

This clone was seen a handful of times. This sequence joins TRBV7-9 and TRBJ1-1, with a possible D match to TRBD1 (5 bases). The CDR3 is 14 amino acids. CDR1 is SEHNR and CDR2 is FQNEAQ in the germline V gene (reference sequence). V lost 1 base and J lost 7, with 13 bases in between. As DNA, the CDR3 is TGTGCCAGCAGCTTAGATGGGGCCTATGGTGAAGCTTTCTTT. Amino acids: CASSLDGAYGEAFF. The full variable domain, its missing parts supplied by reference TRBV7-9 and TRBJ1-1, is DTGVSQNPRHKITKRGQNVTFRCDPISEHNRLYWYRQTLGQGPEFLTYFQNEAQLEKSRLLSDRFSAERPKGSFSTLEIQRTEQGDSAMYLCASSLDGAYGEAFFGQGTRLTVV.

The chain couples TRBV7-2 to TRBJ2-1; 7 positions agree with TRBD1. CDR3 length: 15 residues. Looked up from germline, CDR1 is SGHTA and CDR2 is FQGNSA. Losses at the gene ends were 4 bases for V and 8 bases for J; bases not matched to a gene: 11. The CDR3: CASSSLGQKIYEQFF. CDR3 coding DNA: TGTGCCAGCAGCTCGCTGGGACAGAAAATATATGAGCAGTTCTTC.

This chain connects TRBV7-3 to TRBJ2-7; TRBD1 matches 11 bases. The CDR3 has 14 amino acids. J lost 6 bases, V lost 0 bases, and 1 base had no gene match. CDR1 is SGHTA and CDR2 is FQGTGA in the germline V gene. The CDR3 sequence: CASSLTGTGGEQYF. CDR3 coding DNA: TGTGCCAGCAGCTTAACAGGGACAGGGGGCGAGCAGTACTTC.

This CDR3 is CASSVSGIRQFF. The CDR3 coding sequence is TGTGCCAGCAGTGTGTCAGGGATAAGGCAGTTCTTC. The chain combines TRBV2 with TRBJ2-1, with D perhaps TRBD1 (5 bases). This CDR3 comprises 12 residues. Germline loops: CDR1 SNHLY, CDR2 FYNNEI. The V end was cut by 4 bases, the J end by 12 bases, with 13 bases between. Based on the CDR3 plus reference TRBV2 and TRBJ2-1, the full variable domain is EPEVTQTPSHQVTQMGQEVILRCVPISNHLYFYWYRQILGQKVEFLVSFYNNEISEKSEIFDDQFSVERPDGSNFTLKIRSTKLEDSAMYFCASSVSGIRQFFGPGTRLTVL.

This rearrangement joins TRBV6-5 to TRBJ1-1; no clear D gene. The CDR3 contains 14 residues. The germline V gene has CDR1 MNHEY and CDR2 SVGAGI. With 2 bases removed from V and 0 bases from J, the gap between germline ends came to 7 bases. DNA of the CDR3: TGTGCCAGCAGTTACCACTCCATGAACACTGAAGCTTTCTTT. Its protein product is CASSYHSMNTEAFF.

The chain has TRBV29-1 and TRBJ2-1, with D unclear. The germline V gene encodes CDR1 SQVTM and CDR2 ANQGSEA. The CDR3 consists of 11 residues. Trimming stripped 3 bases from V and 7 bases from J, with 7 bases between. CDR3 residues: CSVDLRNEQFF. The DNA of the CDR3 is TGCAGCGTTGACTTACGGAATGAGCAGTTCTTC.